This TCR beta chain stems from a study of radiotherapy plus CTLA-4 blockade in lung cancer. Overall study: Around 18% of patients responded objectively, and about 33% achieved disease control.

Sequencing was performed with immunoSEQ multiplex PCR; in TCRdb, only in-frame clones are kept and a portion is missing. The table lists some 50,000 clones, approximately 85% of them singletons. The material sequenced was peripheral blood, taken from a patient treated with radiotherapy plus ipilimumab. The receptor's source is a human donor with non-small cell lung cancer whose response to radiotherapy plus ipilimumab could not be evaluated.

The CDR3 DNA reads as TGTGCCAGCCGCCCTCAACGTCTGGGGCGACTCTCCATGAACACTGAAGCTTTCTTT. Translating gives CASRPQRLGRLSMNTEAFF. This chain uses TRBV14 with TRBJ1-1, with D possibly matching TRBD1 (5 bases). Germline V gene lookup returns CDR1 SGHDN and CDR2 FVKESK. With 8 bases removed from V and 0 bases from J, the gap between germline ends came to 28 bases. CDR3 size: 19 residues.